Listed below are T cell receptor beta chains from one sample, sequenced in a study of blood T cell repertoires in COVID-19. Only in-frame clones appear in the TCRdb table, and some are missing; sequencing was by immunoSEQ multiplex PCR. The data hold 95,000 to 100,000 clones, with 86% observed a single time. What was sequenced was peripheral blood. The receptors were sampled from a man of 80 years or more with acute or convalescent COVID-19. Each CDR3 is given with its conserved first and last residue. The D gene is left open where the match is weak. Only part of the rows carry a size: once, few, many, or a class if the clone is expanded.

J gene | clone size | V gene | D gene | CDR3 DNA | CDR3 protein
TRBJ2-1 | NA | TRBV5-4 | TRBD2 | TGTGCCGGATCGCTAGCGGGAGGAAGATACAATGAGCAGTTCTTC | CAGSLAGGRYNEQFF
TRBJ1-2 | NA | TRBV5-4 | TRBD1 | TGTGCCAGCAGCCCGGGACAGGAGATCTATGGCTACACCTTC | CASSPGQEIYGYTF
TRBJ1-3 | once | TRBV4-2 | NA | TGTGCCAGCAGCCAAGGCAGGTCCTCTGGAAACACCATATATTTT | CASSQGRSSGNTIYF
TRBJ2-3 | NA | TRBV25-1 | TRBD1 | TGTGCCAGCAGAGGGACAGGCAACACAGATACGCAGTATTTT | CASRGTGNTDTQYF
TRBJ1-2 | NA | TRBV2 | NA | TGTGCCAGCAGTGCGGGAGGGTTAGACTATGGCTACACCTTC | CASSAGGLDYGYTF
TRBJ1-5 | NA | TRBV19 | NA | TGTGCCAGTAGTATCAGGATGAATCAGCCCCAGCATTTT | CASSIRMNQPQHF
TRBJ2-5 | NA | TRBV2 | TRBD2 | TGTGCCAGCAGTATAAATAGCGGGAGGGCCGGGGAGACCCAGTACTTC | CASSINSGRAGETQYF
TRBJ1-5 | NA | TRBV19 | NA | TGTGCCAGTAGTACCTTGAATGCGGGGGGCAGCAATCAGCCCCAGCATTTT | CASSTLNAGGSNQPQHF
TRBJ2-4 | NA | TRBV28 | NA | TGTGCCAGCAGTTTAGCCGGTACGGGCATTCAGTACTTC | CASSLAGTGIQYF
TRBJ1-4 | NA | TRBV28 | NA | TGTGCCAGCTCAAACGGGGGTGGGAAGGAAAAACTGTTTTTT | CASSNGGGKEKLFF
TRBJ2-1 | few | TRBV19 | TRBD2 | TGTGCCAGTAGTCGTGATAGCGGGACCTACAATGAGCAGTTCTTC | CASSRDSGTYNEQFF
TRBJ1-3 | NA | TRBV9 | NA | TGTGCCAGCAGCGTAGTTAGCTCTGGAAACACCATATATTTT | CASSVVSSGNTIYF
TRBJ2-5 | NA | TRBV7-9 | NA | TGTGCCAGCAGCGAGCGAGCGTCACAAGAGACCCAGTACTTC | CASSERASQETQYF
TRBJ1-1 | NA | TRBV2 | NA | TGTGCCAGCAGCCCGCTCGGGGGAGGAGGCACTGAAGCTTTCTTT | CASSPLGGGGTEAFF
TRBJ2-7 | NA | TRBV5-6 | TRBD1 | TGTGCCAGCAGATACCGGGACAGTAACTACGAGCAGTACTTC | CASRYRDSNYEQYF
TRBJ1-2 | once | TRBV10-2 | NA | TGCGCCAGCAGCCCCACTGTTAACTATGGCTACACCTTC | CASSPTVNYGYTF
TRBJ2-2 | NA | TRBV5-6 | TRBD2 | TGTGCCAGCAGCTTCTTGACTAGCCTGGCCGGGGAGCTGTTTTTT | CASSFLTSLAGELFF
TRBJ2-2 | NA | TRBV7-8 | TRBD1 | TGTGCCAGCAGCTTAGTTGGGGGACAGGGGGCAAACGGGGAGCTGTTTTTT | CASSLVGGQGANGELFF
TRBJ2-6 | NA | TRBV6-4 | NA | TGTGCCACCTCGGACACCCTAAGCTCTGGGGCCAACGTCCTGACTTTC | CATSDTLSSGANVLTF
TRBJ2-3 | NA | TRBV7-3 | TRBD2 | TGTGCCAGCAGCTTCAGGAGCGCTAGCGGGAGTAATGGTACGCAGTATTTT | CASSFRSASGSNGTQYF
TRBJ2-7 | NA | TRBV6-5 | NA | TGTGCCAGCGGGGCGACAGCCACCTACGAGCAGTACTTC | CASGATATYEQYF
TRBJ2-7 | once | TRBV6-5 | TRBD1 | TGTGCCAGCCTACTGGGACAGGGCCATAGCAGGGAGCAGTACTTC | CASLLGQGHSREQYF
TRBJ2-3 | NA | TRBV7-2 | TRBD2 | TGTGCCAGCAGCCTTAGACTAGCGGGAGCAGATACGCAGTATTTT | CASSLRLAGADTQYF
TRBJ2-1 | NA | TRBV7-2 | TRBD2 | TGTGCCAGCAGCTTAAGGGCTAGCGGGAACAATGAGCAGTTCTTC | CASSLRASGNNEQFF
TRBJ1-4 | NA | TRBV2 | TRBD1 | TGTGCCAGCAGTCTACGACAGGGATTTTTTGAAAAACTGTTTTTT | CASSLRQGFFEKLFF
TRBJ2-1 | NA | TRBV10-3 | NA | TGTGCCACCTTCACGGGGGTAGAGAACAATGAGCAGTTCTTC | CATFTGVENNEQFF
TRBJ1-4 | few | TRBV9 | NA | TGTGCCAGCAGCCCCCATGGGAGTAATGAAAAACTGTTTTTT | CASSPHGSNEKLFF